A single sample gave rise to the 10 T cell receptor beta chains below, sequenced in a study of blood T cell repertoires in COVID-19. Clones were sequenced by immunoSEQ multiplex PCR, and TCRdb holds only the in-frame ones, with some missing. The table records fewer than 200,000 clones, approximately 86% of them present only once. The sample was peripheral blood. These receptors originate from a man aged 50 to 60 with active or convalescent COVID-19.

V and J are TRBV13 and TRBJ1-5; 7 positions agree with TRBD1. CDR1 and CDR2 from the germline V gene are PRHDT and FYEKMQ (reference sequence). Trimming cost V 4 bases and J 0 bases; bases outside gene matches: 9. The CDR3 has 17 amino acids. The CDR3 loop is CASSSRQGPYSNQPQHF. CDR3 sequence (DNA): TGTGCCAGCAGCTCGAGACAGGGCCCCTATAGCAATCAGCCCCAGCATTTT.

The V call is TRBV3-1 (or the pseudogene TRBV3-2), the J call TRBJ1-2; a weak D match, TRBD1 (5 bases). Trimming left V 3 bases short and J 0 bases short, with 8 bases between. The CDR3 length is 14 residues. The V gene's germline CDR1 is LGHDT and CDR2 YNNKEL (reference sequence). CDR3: CASSQGQANYGYTF. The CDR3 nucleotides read TGTGCCAGCAGCCAGGGGCAGGCTAACTATGGCTACACCTTC.

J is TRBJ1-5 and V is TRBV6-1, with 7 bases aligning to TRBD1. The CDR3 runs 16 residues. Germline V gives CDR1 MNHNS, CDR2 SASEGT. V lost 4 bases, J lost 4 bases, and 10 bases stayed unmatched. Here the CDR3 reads CASSGLQGIQNQPQHF. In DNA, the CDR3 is TGTGCCAGCAGTGGATTACAGGGGATCCAAAATCAGCCCCAGCATTTT.

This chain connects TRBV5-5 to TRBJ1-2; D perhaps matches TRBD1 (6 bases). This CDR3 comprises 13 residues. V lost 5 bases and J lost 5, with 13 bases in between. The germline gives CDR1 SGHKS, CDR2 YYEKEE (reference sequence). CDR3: CASRVQGTYGYTF. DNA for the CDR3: TGTGCCAGCAGAGTACAGGGAACGTATGGCTACACCTTC.

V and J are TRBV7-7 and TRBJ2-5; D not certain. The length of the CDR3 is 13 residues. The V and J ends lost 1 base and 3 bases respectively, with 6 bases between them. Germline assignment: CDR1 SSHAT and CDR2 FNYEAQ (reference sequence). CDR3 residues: CASSLEREETQYF. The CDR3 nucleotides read TGTGCCAGCAGCTTAGAACGGGAAGAGACCCAGTACTTC.

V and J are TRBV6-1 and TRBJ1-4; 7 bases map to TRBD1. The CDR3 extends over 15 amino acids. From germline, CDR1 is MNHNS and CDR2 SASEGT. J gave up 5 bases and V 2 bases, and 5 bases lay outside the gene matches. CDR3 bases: TGTGCCAGCAGTGAACGGACAGGCCGAAATGAAAAACTGTTTTTT. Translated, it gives CASSERTGRNEKLFF.

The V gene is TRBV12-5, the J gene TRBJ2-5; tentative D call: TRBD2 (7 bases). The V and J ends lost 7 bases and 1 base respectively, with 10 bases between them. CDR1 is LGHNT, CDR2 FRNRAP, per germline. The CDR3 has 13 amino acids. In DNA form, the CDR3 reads TGTGCTAGTGCCCGGGGGGCCCAAGAGACCCAGTACTTC. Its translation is CASARGAQETQYF.

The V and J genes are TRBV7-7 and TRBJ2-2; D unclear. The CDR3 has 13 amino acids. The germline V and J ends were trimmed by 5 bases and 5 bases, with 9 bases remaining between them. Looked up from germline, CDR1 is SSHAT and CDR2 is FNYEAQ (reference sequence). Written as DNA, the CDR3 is TGTGCCAGCAGCGCGACACTTACCGGGGAGCTGTTTTTT. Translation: CASSATLTGELFF.

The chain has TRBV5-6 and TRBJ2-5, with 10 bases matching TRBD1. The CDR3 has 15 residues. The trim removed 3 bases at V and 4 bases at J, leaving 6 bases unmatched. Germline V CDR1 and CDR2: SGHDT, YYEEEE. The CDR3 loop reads CASSYRTGGVETQYF. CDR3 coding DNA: TGTGCCAGCAGCTACCGGACAGGGGGGGTAGAGACCCAGTACTTC. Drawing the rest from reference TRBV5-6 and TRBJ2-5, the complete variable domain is DAGVTQSPTHLIKTRGQQVTLRCSPKSGHDTVSWYQQALGQGPQFIFQYYEEEERQRGNFPDRFSGHQFPNYSSELNVNALLLGDSALYLCASSYRTGGVETQYFGPGTRLLVL.

CDR3 amino acids: CASSGLSGTEAFF. In DNA form, the CDR3 reads TGTGCCAGCAGTGGACTTTCGGGTACTGAAGCTTTCTTT. The gene calls are TRBV12-3 or TRBV12-4 and TRBJ1-1; D call uncertain. The V and J ends lost 5 bases and 5 bases respectively, with 12 bases between them. This CDR3 is built from 13 residues.